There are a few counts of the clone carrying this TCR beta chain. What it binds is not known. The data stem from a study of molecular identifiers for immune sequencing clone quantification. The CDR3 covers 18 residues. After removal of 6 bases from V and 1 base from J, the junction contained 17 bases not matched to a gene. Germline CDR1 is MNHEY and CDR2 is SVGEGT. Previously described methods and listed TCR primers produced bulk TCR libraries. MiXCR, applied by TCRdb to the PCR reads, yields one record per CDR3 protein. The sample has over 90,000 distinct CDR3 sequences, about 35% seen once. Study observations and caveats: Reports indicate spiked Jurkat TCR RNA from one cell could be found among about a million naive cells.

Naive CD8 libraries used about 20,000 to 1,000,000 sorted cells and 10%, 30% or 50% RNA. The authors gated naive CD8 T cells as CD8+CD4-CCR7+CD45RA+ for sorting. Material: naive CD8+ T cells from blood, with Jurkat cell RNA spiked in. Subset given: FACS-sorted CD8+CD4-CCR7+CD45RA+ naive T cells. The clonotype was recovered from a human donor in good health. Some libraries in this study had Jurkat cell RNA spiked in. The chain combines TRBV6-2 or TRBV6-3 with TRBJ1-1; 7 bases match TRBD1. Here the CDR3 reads CASSLPDRVLQANTEAFF. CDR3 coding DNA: TGTGCCAGCAGCCTTCCTGACAGGGTGCTCCAGGCGAACACTGAAGCTTTCTTT.